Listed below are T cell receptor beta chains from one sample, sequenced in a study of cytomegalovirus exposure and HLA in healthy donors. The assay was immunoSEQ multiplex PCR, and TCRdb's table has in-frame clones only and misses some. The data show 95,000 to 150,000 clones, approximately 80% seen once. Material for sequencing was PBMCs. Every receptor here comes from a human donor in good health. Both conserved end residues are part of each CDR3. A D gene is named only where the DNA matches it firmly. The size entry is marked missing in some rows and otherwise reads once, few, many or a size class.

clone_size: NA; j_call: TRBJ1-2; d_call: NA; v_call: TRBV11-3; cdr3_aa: CASSPSHGLANYGYTF; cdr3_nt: TGTGCCAGCAGCCCATCACACGGGTTAGCTAACTATGGCTACACCTTC
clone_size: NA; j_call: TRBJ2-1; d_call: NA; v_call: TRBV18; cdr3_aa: CASSPFEGELSYNEQFF; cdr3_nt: TGTGCCAGCTCGCCCTTTGAGGGAGAATTATCCTACAATGAGCAGTTCTTC
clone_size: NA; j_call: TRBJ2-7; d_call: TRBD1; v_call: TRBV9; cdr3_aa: CASSTSTGGAGEQYF; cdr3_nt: TGTGCCAGCAGCACCTCGACAGGGGGCGCGGGGGAGCAGTACTTC
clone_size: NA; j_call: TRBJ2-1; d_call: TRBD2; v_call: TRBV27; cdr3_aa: CASSWRTSGPSSYNEQFF; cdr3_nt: TGTGCCAGCAGTTGGAGGACTAGCGGGCCCAGCTCCTACAATGAGCAGTTCTTC
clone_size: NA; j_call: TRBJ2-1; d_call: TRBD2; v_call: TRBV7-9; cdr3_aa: CASSKSPASGYNEQFF; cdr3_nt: TGTGCCAGCAGCAAATCCCCGGCTAGCGGGTACAATGAGCAGTTCTTC
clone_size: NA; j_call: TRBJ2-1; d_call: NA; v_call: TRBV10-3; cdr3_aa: CAISEERLNEQFF; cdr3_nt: TGTGCCATCAGTGAAGAGAGACTCAATGAGCAGTTCTTC
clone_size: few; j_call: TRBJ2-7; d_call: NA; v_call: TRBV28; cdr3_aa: CASSLDSLAYEQYF; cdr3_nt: TGTGCCAGCAGTCTGGACAGTCTAGCCTACGAGCAGTACTTC
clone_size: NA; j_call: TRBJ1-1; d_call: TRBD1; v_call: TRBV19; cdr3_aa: CASDPGQGWTEAFF; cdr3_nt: TGTGCCAGTGACCCGGGACAGGGTTGGACTGAAGCTTTCTTT
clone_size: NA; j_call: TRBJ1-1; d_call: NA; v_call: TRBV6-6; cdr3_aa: CASDTGSYTNTEAFF; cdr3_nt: TGTGCCAGCGACACAGGGTCTTACACGAACACTGAAGCTTTCTTT
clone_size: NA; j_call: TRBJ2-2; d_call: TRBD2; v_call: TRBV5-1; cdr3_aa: CASSSSGSSLPGELFF; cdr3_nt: TGCGCCAGCAGCTCTAGCGGGAGTTCCCTCCCCGGGGAGCTGTTTTTT
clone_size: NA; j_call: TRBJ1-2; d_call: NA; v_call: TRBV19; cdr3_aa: CASTTTGTNYGYTF; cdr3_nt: TGTGCCAGTACGACGACAGGAACTAACTATGGCTACACCTTC
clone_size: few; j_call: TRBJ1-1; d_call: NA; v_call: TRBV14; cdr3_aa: CASSPQGNTEAFF; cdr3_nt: TGTGCCAGCAGCCCTCAGGGGAACACTGAAGCTTTCTTT
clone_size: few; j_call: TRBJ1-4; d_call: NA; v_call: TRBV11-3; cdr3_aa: CASSPLQGPNEKLFF; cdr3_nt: TGTGCCAGCAGCCCACTACAGGGACCGAATGAAAAACTGTTTTTT
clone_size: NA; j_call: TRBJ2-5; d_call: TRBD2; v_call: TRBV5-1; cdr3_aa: CASSLEMGLARGETQYF; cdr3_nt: TGCGCCAGCAGCTTGGAGATGGGACTAGCGAGGGGAGAGACCCAGTACTTC
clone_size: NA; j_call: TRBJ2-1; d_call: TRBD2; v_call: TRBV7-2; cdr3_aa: CASSETGTSNEQFF; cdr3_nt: TGTGCCAGCAGCGAAACCGGGACTAGCAATGAGCAGTTCTTC
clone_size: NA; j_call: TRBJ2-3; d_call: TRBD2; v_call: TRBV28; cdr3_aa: CASRPSGRGEDTQYF; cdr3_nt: TGTGCCAGCAGGCCTAGCGGGAGGGGAGAAGATACGCAGTATTTT
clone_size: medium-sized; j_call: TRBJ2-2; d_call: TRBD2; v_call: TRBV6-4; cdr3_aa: CASSESSSAGETGELFF; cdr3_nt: TGTGCCAGCAGTGAATCTTCCTCAGCGGGAGAGACCGGGGAGCTGTTTTTT
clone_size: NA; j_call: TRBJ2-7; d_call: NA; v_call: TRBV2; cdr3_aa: CASSANRQRYEQYF; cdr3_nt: TGTGCCAGCAGCGCAAATCGACAACGCTACGAGCAGTACTTC
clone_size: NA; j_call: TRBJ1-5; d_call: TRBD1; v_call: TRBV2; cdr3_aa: CASRGQGISNQPQHF; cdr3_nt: TGTGCCAGCAGAGGACAGGGGATCAGCAATCAGCCCCAGCATTTT
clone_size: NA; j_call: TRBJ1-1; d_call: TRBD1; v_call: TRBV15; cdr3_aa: CATSRDPPDREWNTEAFF; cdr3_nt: TGTGCCACCAGCAGAGATCCCCCCGACAGGGAGTGGAACACTGAAGCTTTCTTT
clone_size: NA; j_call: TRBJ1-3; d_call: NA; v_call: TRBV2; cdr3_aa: CASSEDRFSGNTIYF; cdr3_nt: TGTGCCAGCAGTGAAGATCGGTTCTCTGGAAACACCATATATTTT
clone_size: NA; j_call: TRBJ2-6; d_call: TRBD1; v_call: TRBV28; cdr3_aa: CASSLGDRARSGANVLTF; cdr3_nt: TGTGCCAGCAGTTTAGGGGACAGGGCTAGGTCTGGGGCCAACGTCCTGACTTTC
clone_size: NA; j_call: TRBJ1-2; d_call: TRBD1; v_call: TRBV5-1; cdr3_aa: CASSPDRTYGYTF; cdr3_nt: TGCGCCAGCAGTCCGGACAGGACCTATGGCTACACCTTC
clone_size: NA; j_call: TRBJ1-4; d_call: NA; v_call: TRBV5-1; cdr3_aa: CASSSIPGGGTEKLFF; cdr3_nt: TGCGCCAGCAGCTCGATCCCCGGGGGAGGGACCGAAAAACTGTTTTTT
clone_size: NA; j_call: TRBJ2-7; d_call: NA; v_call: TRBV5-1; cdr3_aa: CASSFQDSSYEQYF; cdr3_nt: TGCGCCAGCAGCTTCCAGGACTCCTCCTACGAGCAGTACTTC
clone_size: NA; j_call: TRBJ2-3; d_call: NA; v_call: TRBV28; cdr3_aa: CASSFLSGTDTQYF; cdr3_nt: TGTGCCAGCAGTTTCTTAAGCGGAACAGATACGCAGTATTTT
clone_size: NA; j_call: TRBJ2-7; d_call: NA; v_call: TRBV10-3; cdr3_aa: CAISEDRLYEQYF; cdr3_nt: TGTGCCATCAGTGAGGACAGACTCTACGAGCAGTACTTC
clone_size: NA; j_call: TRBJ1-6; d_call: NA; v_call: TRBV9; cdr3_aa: CASSVGSSYNSPLHF; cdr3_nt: TGTGCCAGCAGCGTAGGCAGCTCCTATAATTCACCCCTCCACTTT
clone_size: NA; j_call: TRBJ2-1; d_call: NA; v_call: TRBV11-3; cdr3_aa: CASSSEMVGHNEQFF; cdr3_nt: TGTGCCAGCAGCTCGGAAATGGTGGGCCACAATGAGCAGTTCTTC
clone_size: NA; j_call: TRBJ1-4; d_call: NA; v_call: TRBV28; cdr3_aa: CASSKDRINEKLFF; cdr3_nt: TGTGCCAGCAGTAAGGACAGAATAAATGAAAAACTGTTTTTT
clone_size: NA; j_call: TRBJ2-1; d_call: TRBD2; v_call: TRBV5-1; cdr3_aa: CASSLGSGNRYNEQFF; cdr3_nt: TGCGCCAGCAGCTTGGGTAGCGGGAATCGCTACAATGAGCAGTTCTTC
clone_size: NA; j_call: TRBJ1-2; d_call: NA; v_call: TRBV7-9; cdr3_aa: CASSLGGEDYGYTF; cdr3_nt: TGTGCCAGCAGCTTAGGGGGCGAAGACTATGGCTACACCTTC
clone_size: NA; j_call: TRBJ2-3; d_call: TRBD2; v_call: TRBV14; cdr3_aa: CASSQMGLAGPLGDTQYF; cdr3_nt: TGTGCCAGCAGCCAAATGGGACTAGCGGGACCCCTCGGAGATACGCAGTATTTT
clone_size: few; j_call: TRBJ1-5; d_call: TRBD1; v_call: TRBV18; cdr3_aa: CASSPSQGTGAGPQHF; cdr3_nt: TGTGCCAGCTCACCATCCCAGGGGACAGGGGCTGGGCCCCAGCATTTT
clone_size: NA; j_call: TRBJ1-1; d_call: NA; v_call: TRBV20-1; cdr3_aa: CSAGGYEAFF; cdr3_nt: TGCAGTGCTGGAGGCTACGAAGCTTTCTTT
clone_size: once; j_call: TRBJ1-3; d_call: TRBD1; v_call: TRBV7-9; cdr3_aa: CSSSQGQASFSGNTIYF; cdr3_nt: TGTTCCAGCAGCCAGGGACAGGCCTCGTTCTCTGGAAACACCATATATTTT
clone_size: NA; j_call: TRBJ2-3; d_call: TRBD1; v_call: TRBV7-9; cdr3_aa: CSSSLAMGQYSTDTQYF; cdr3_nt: TGTTCCAGCAGCCTCGCCATGGGACAGTATAGCACAGATACGCAGTATTTT
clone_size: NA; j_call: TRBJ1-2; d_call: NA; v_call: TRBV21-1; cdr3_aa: CASSKVGGSQKNYGYTF; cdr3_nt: TGTGCCAGCAGCAAAGTTGGAGGGTCGCAAAAAAACTATGGCTACACCTTC
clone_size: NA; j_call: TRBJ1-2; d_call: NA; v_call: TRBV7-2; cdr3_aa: CASSPTRGPPGGYTF; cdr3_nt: TGTGCCAGCAGCCCAACGCGGGGGCCCCCAGGGGGCTACACCTTC
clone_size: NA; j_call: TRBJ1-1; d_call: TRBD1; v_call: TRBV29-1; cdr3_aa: CSSRGTTEAFF; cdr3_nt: TGCAGCAGCAGGGGGACCACTGAAGCTTTCTTT
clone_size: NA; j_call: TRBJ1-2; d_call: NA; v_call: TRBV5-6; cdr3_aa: CASSRGNYGYTF; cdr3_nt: TGTGCCAGCAGCAGAGGTAACTATGGCTACACCTTC
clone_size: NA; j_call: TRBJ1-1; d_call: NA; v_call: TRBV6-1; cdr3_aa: CASSSLTGNTEAFF; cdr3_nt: TGTGCCAGCAGCTCGCTTACAGGGAACACTGAAGCTTTCTTT
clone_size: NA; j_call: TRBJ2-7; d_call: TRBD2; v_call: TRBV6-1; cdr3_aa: CASSEGTSGTYEQYF; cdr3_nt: TGTGCCAGCAGTGAAGGGACTAGCGGTACCTACGAGCAGTACTTC
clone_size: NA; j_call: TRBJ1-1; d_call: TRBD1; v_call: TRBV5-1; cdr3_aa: CASSLGQGMNTEAFF; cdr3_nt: TGCGCCAGCAGCTTGGGACAGGGGATGAACACTGAAGCTTTCTTT
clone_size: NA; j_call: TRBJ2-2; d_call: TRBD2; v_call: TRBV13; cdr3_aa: CASSLGASGMNTGELFF; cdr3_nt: TGTGCCAGCAGCTTAGGAGCTAGCGGGATGAACACCGGGGAGCTGTTTTTT
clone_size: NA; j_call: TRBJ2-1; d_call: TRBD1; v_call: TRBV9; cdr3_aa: CASSASRDRVHNEQFF; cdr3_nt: TGTGCCAGCAGCGCCTCCCGAGACAGGGTACACAATGAGCAGTTCTTC
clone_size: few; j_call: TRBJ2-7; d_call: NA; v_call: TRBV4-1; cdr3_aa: CASSPNAAARGYEQYF; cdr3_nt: TGCGCCAGCAGCCCCAATGCAGCTGCCCGGGGATACGAGCAGTACTTC
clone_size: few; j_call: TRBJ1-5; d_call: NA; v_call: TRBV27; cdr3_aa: CASSLFPNPLCWDNSNQPQHF; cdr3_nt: TGTGCCAGCAGTTTATTCCCTAACCCCCTTTGTTGGGACAATAGCAATCAGCCCCAGCATTTT
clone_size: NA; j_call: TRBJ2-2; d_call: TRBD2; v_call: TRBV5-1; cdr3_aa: CASSLGLAGNTGELFF; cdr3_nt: TGCGCCAGCAGCTTAGGACTAGCGGGGAACACCGGGGAGCTGTTTTTT
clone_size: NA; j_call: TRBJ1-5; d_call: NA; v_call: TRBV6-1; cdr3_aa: CASSSYQPQHF; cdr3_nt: TGTGCCAGCAGTAGCTATCAGCCCCAGCATTTT
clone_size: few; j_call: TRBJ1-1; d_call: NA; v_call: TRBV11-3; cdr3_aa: CASSPAGWTEAFF; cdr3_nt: TGTGCCAGCAGCCCGGCGGGATGGACTGAAGCTTTCTTT
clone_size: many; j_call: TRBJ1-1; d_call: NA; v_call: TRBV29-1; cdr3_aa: CSVGRSNTEAFF; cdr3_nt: TGCAGCGTTGGGAGATCGAACACTGAAGCTTTCTTT